Listed here are 6 T cell receptor beta chains from one sample, sequenced in a study of CD8 T cells in ankylosing spondylitis. Study findings and constraints: Characteristic, it appeared, of ankylosing spondylitis blood was a TCR beta motif of eight or nine highly homologous variants.

Antigens of these TCRs are unknown. TCRdb itself ran the 5' RACE reads through MiXCR, one entry per CDR3 protein. The sample records approximately 300,000 distinct CDR3 sequences, roughly 8% being singletons. The sequenced material came from blood, either unsorted or a sorted T cell fraction (not recorded which). These receptors all come from a male donor with ankylosing spondylitis.

V is TRBV12-3 or TRBV12-4 and J is TRBJ1-2; D is unclear. This CDR3 region has 13 residues. The V and J ends lost 7 bases and 4 bases respectively, with 13 bases between them. The chain's CDR3 is CASTLQLGYGYTF. CDR3 sequence (DNA): TGTGCCAGCACCCTACAACTAGGCTATGGCTACACCTTC.

This clonotype came up a few times. The J gene is TRBJ1-5, the V gene TRBV25-1; D might be TRBD1 (6 bases). Between the trimmed V and J ends, which lost 4 bases and 1 base, there was a span of 14 bases. There are 16 residues in the CDR3. CDR1 and CDR2 (germline): MGHDK, SYGVNS. The CDR3 loop reads CASSGGQGRSNQPQHF. In DNA, the CDR3 is TGTGCCAGCAGTGGGGGGCAGGGGAGAAGCAATCAGCCCCAGCATTTT.

The table lists this clonotype with many counts. V gene TRBV3-1 combines with J gene TRBJ2-1; a possible D gene is TRBD2 (5 bases). V lost 1 base and J 5 bases, leaving 12 bases between the germline ends. This CDR3 has 15 amino acids. CDR1 and CDR2 (germline): LGHDT, YNNKEL (reference sequence). DNA for the CDR3: TGTGCCAGCAGCCAAGGGAAAGGGAGAAACAATGAGCAGTTCTTC. This translates into CASSQGKGRNNEQFF.

The V call is TRBV20-1, the J call TRBJ2-1; the D gene is possibly TRBD2 (6 bases). The CDR3 contains 16 residues. Trimming shortened V by 0 bases and J by 0 bases, and 12 bases separated the two germline ends. Germline V gene data show CDR1 as DFQATT and CDR2 as SNEGSKA (reference sequence). CDR3 region: CSARDPAGNSYNEQFF. CDR3 DNA: TGCAGTGCTAGAGACCCAGCGGGTAACTCCTACAATGAGCAGTTCTTC.

In this sample, this clonotype turned up a few times. The rearrangement uses TRBV28 and TRBJ2-7; D is possibly TRBD2 (5 bases). Trimming removed 2 bases at V and 2 bases at J, with 10 bases between. Germline V gives CDR1 MDHEN, CDR2 SYDVKM. The CDR3 loop spans 14 amino acids. The DNA of the CDR3 is TGTGCCAGCAGTTTAAATGGCGGGCCCTACGAGCAGTACTTC. Protein product: CASSLNGGPYEQYF.

Only a few counts were recorded for this clonotype. The chain employs TRBV12-3 or TRBV12-4 and TRBJ2-5, with D perhaps TRBD2 (5 bases). The CDR3 sequence is 12 residues long. V dropped 2 bases and J dropped 5 bases, with 6 bases sitting between them. CDR3 in amino acids: CASSLWRETQYF. The CDR3, as DNA: TGTGCCAGCAGTTTATGGAGGGAGACCCAGTACTTC.